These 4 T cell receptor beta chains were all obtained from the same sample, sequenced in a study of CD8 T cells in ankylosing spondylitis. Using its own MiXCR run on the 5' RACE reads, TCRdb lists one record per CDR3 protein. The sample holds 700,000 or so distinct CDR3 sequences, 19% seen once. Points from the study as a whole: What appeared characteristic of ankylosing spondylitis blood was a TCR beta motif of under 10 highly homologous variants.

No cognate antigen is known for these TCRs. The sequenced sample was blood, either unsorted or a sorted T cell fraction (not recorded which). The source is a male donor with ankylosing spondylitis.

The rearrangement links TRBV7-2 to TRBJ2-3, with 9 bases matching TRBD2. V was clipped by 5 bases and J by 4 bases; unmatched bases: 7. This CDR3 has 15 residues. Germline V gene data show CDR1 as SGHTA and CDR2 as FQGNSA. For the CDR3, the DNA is TGTGCCAGCAGCCAAGCGGGGGGCGGAGCAGATACGCAGTATTTT. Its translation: CASSQAGGGADTQYF. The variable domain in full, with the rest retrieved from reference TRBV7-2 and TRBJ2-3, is GAGVSQSPSNKVTEKGKDVELRCDPISGHTALYWYRQSLGQGLEFLIYFQGNSAPDKSGLPSDRFSAERTGGSVSTLTIQRTQQEDSAVYLCASSQAGGGADTQYFGPGTRLTVL.

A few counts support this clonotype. The CDR3, as DNA: TGTGCCAGCAGTCCCGGACAGGGCCAACCCTATGGCTACACCTTC. Translating gives CASSPGQGQPYGYTF. The rearrangement uses TRBV6-1 and TRBJ1-2; 8 nucleotides line up with TRBD1. Germline-derived CDR1 and CDR2 are MNHNS and SASEGT. V shed 5 bases and J 4 bases; nucleotides not matched to a gene: 9. The CDR3 is made up of 15 amino acids.

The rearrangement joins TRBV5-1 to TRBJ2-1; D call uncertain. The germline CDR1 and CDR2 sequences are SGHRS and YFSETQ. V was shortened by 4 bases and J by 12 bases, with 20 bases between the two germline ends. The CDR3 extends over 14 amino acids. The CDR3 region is CASSPPGQSVWQFF. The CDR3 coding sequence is TGCGCCAGCAGCCCGCCGGGCCAGTCTGTTTGGCAGTTCTTC.

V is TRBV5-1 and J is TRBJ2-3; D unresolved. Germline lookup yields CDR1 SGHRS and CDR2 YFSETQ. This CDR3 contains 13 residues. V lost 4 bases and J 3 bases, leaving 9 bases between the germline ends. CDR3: CASSLNPTDTQYF. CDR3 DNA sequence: TGCGCCAGCAGCCTAAATCCTACAGATACGCAGTATTTT.